This is a list of T cell receptor beta chains from one sample in a study of blood T cell repertoires in COVID-19. Some clones are missing from TCRdb's copy, which holds only in-frame ones; the method was immunoSEQ multiplex PCR. The sample includes 80,000 or so clones, about nine tenths seen only once; the top ten take about 1.9%. The sequenced sample was peripheral blood. Receptor source: a woman aged 45-65 years in a cohort sampled during active COVID-19. Each CDR3 is given with its conserved first and last residue. A D gene is named only where the DNA matches it firmly. The listing skips clone size in some rows; elsewhere it reads once, few, many or a size class.

>TRBD2|TRBV28|-|TRBJ2-1
TGTGCCAGCAGTTTAGTGTGGTCTAGCGGGAGAAAAGGCAATGAGCAGTTCTTC
CASSLVWSSGRKGNEQFF
>TRBD1|TRBV6-5|-|TRBJ2-1
TGTGCCAGCAGGCCCTGGGGACAGGGCCTGTTCTTC
CASRPWGQGLFF
>-|TRBV6-4|-|TRBJ1-1
TGTGCCAGCAGTGTCGAGGTAAACACTGAAGCTTTCTTT
CASSVEVNTEAFF
>-|TRBV12-5|-|TRBJ1-5
TGTGCTAGTGTACTCCGGGGGGGCGACGGAAGCAATCAGCCCCAGCATTTT
CASVLRGGDGSNQPQHF
>-|TRBV27|-|TRBJ1-1
TGTGCCAGCAGTTTATTACAGTCTTCGAACACTGAAGCTTTCTTT
CASSLLQSSNTEAFF
>-|TRBV11-3|-|TRBJ2-3
TGTGCCAGCAGCTTGGGACTGAATAGGGATACGCAGTATTTT
CASSLGLNRDTQYF
>TRBD1|TRBV18|-|TRBJ1-4
TGTGCCAGCTCCCGTCCGGGGGACAGGGGGAATGAAAAACTGTTTTTT
CASSRPGDRGNEKLFF
>-|TRBV28|-|TRBJ2-2
TGTGCCAGCACCACTAGGCGGGGCACCGGGGAGCTGTTTTTT
CASTTRRGTGELFF
>TRBD1|TRBV3-1/TRBV3-2|few|TRBJ1-6
TGTGCCAGCAGCCCCCGCCGCAACGCCAGGGGGGCCAGGGTTGATAGTTCACCCCTCCACTTT
CASSPRRNARGARVDSSPLHF
>-|TRBV7-8|-|TRBJ2-3
TGTGCCAGCAGCTTAGCGGGGGGGCGCACAGATACGCAGTATTTT
CASSLAGGRTDTQYF
>TRBD2|TRBV6-5|-|TRBJ2-6
TGTGCCAGCAGTTGGGGGGGTGGCGCTGGGGCCAACGTCCTGACTTTC
CASSWGGGAGANVLTF
>-|TRBV28|-|TRBJ2-7
TGTGCCAGCAGTTCACAGGAGTTATTTGGGTACTTC
CASSSQELFGYF
>TRBD1|TRBV9|-|TRBJ1-6
TGTGCCAGCAGCCCCTCCGGGACAGCTTCACCCCTCCACTTT
CASSPSGTASPLHF
>-|TRBV14|-|TRBJ1-4
TGTGCCAGCAGCCTACATCCTTCTGAAAAACTGTTTTTT
CASSLHPSEKLFF
>-|TRBV5-1|-|TRBJ2-7
TGCGCCAGCAGTGTTCCTCGCTCCTACGAGCAGTACTTC
CASSVPRSYEQYF
>TRBD1|TRBV15|-|TRBJ2-7
TGTGCCACCAGCAGAGGAAGTGGGACAGGGTCCTCCTACGAGCAGTACTTC
CATSRGSGTGSSYEQYF
>TRBD1|TRBV28|-|TRBJ1-2
TGTGCCAGCAGGCTACAGGGGGCGCGGGTCTATGGCTACACCTTC
CASRLQGARVYGYTF
>TRBD2|TRBV28|-|TRBJ2-7
TGTGCCAGCATGTCCCCCGGGACTAGCTACGAGCAGTACTTC
CASMSPGTSYEQYF
>TRBD1|TRBV7-3|-|TRBJ1-2
TGTGCCAGCAGCTTTACAGGGGGCCCCCCACATGGCTACACCTTC
CASSFTGGPPHGYTF
>TRBD2|TRBV5-1|-|TRBJ2-3
TGCGCCAGCAGCTTGGGAGCGGGGGACACAGATACGCAGTATTTT
CASSLGAGDTDTQYF
>-|TRBV6-2/TRBV6-3|-|TRBJ1-2
TGTGCCAGCAGTTACTCGGACAGACCCCGATATGGCTACACCTTC
CASSYSDRPRYGYTF
>TRBD1|TRBV5-1|-|TRBJ1-2
TGCGCCAGCAGCTTGGGATCGGGACAGGGAAACTATGGCTACACCTTC
CASSLGSGQGNYGYTF
>TRBD1|TRBV7-2|-|TRBJ1-5
TGTGCCAGCAGCTTAGGGACAGGTCTAGTGAGCAATCAGCCCCAGCATTTT
CASSLGTGLVSNQPQHF
>TRBD1|TRBV6-5|-|TRBJ2-7
TGTGCCAGCAGTTACTCGACGACAGGGAGCTCCTACGAGCAGTACTTC
CASSYSTTGSSYEQYF
>TRBD1|TRBV5-1|-|TRBJ2-7
TGCGCCAGCAGCTTGGACGGACAGGTGACGGACGAGCAGTACTTC
CASSLDGQVTDEQYF
>TRBD1|TRBV5-1|-|TRBJ1-4
TGCGCCAGCACCTTACAGGGGACAACTAATGAAAAACTGTTTTTT
CASTLQGTTNEKLFF
>TRBD1|TRBV7-3|-|TRBJ2-1
TGTGCCAGCAGCCAACAACGGACAGGGGATGAGCAGTTCTTC
CASSQQRTGDEQFF
>-|TRBV19|-|TRBJ2-7
TGTGCCAGTAGTATTAAGGCGGGGGCCGGCGAGCAGTACTTC
CASSIKAGAGEQYF
>-|TRBV21-1|-|TRBJ2-2
TGTGCCAGCAGCAAAGACTGCGGGAGACGCACCGGGGAGCTGTTTTTT
CASSKDCGRRTGELFF
>-|TRBV7-9|-|TRBJ1-6
TGTGCCAGCAGCTTATCGGGAGGTAATTCACCCCTCCACTTT
CASSLSGGNSPLHF
>TRBD1|TRBV7-9|-|TRBJ1-2
TGTGCCAGCAGCTTTTCAGACAGGGGGGCCTATGGCTACACCTTC
CASSFSDRGAYGYTF
>-|TRBV7-2|-|TRBJ2-4
TGTGCCAGCAGCCAACCCCAGATGCGGGGCGTTCAGTACTTC
CASSQPQMRGVQYF
>TRBD2|TRBV3-1/TRBV3-2|-|TRBJ2-7
TGTGCCAGCAGTCAGGGACTAGATAGGAACTACGAGCAGTACTTC
CASSQGLDRNYEQYF
>-|TRBV6-6|-|TRBJ1-3
TGTGCCAGCAGTTACTACAGCTCTGGAAACACCATATATTTT
CASSYYSSGNTIYF
>-|TRBV18|-|TRBJ2-1
TGTGCCAGCTCACCCCCGGACACCTACAATGAGCAGTTCTTC
CASSPPDTYNEQFF
>-|TRBV19|-|TRBJ2-7
TGTGCCAGTAGTAGGGGCGCGCGGGGACTGGGGGTTGAGCAGTACTTC
CASSRGARGLGVEQYF
>TRBD1|TRBV5-4|-|TRBJ2-5
TGTGCCAGCAGCTTGGTGGGACAGACACAAGAGACCCAGTACTTC
CASSLVGQTQETQYF
>TRBD2|TRBV24-1|-|TRBJ2-3
TGTGCCACCAGTGATTTCCGAGCGGGAGGGCCTCGTGGTGGAAGAACAGATACGCAGTATTTT
CATSDFRAGGPRGGRTDTQYF
>-|TRBV4-1|few|TRBJ2-5
TGCGCCAGCAGCCAAAACCCTAGCGAGTTCCGGGAGACCCAGTACTTC
CASSQNPSEFRETQYF
>-|TRBV3-1/TRBV3-2|-|TRBJ2-1
TGTGCCAGCAGCCATTCCGGACTAAGTCACAATGAGCAGTTCTTC
CASSHSGLSHNEQFF
>TRBD1|TRBV29-1|-|TRBJ1-2
TGCAGCGTTGAAGACCCAGGGGGCGGAGGCTACACCTTC
CSVEDPGGGGYTF
>-|TRBV6-5|-|TRBJ2-7
TGTGCCAGCCGGGAGAGGGAGCAGTACTTC
CASREREQYF
>TRBD1|TRBV5-5|once|TRBJ1-5
TGTGCCAGCAGCGTTTCCGGGACAGGAAGCTTTCAGCCCCAGCATTTT
CASSVSGTGSFQPQHF
>-|TRBV18|-|TRBJ1-1
TGTGCCAGCTCACCACAGGCACAGCATGAAACCACTGAAGCTTTCTTT
CASSPQAQHETTEAFF
>-|TRBV6-1|-|TRBJ1-5
TGTGCCAGCAGTGAACCCGGGAATCAGCCCCAGCATTTT
CASSEPGNQPQHF
>-|TRBV30|-|TRBJ1-3
TGTGCCTGGAGTATACTCTATGGTTCTGGAAACACCATATATTTT
CAWSILYGSGNTIYF
>-|TRBV11-2|once|TRBJ2-7
TGTGCCAGCAGCCCCCTCTTCGGTTACGAGCAGTACTTC
CASSPLFGYEQYF
>TRBD1|TRBV2|-|TRBJ2-2
TGTGCCACCGGACAGGGGTGGGGCACCGGGGAGCTGTTTTTT
CATGQGWGTGELFF
>-|TRBV5-1|-|TRBJ1-1
TGCGCCAGCGGGGGGGCTTCTTTGAACACTGAAGCTTTCTTT
CASGGASLNTEAFF
>TRBD1|TRBV7-2|-|TRBJ2-7
TGTGCCAGCAGCCTGGGGGACAGGGGATCCGAGCAGTACTTC
CASSLGDRGSEQYF
>-|TRBV24-1|-|TRBJ2-1
TGTGCCACCAGTGATGAGGGATTGTTGTACAATGAGCAGTTCTTC
CATSDEGLLYNEQFF
>TRBD1|TRBV5-1|-|TRBJ1-2
TGCGCCAGCAGCTTTGGACAGGGTGGCTACACCTTC
CASSFGQGGYTF